These 31 T cell receptor beta chains were sequenced from one sample in a study of cytomegalovirus exposure and HLA in healthy donors. PCR used 60 Vbeta primers and 13 Jbeta primers. Method: immunoSEQ multiplex PCR; TCRdb's copy keeps in-frame clones and lacks some. The sample comprises 180,000 or so clones, over 70% of which are singletons, and around 3% rests with the top ten. Sequences were obtained from PBMCs. The receptors here all came from a male donor in good health and CMV-seronegative.

V is TRBV29-1 and J is TRBJ1-2; 9 bases align to TRBD1. Germline V lookup: CDR1 SQVTM, CDR2 ANQGSEA. This CDR3 is built from 12 residues. Trimming removed 6 bases from V and 5 bases from J; junction bases left unmatched: 4. Here the CDR3 DNA reads TGCAGCGTAGCGACAGGGGGGTATGGCTACACCTTC. Its protein product is CSVATGGYGYTF.

The V gene is TRBV19, the J gene TRBJ2-2; maybe TRBD1 (5 bases). The germline CDR1 and CDR2 sequences are LNHDA and SQIVND (reference sequence). This CDR3 has 14 amino acids. V was cut by 4 bases and J by 7 bases, with 13 bases left in between. This CDR3 reads CASSTQGTDGELFF. The CDR3 coding sequence is TGTGCCAGTAGTACCCAGGGTACGGACGGGGAGCTGTTTTTT. Complete variable domain (other parts from reference TRBV19 and TRBJ2-2): DGGITQSPKYLFRKEGQNVTLSCEQNLNHDAMYWYRQDPGQGLRLIYYSQIVNDFQKGDIAEGYSVSREKKESFPLTVTSAQKNPTAFYLCASSTQGTDGELFFGEGSRLTVL.

This clone was detected only a few times. The DNA of the CDR3 is TGCAGCGCAGAACAGGGGAATGGCTACACCTTC. Translating it yields CSAEQGNGYTF. The chain combines TRBV29-1 with TRBJ1-2; 7 bases fit TRBD1. The CDR3 has 11 amino acids. After removal of 7 bases from V and 6 bases from J, the junction contained 5 bases not matched to a gene. Germline CDR1 reads SQVTM; CDR2 reads ANQGSEA. The whole variable domain, filled in from reference TRBV29-1 and TRBJ1-2, reads SAVISQKPSRDICQRGTSLTIQCQVDSQVTMMFWYRQQPGQSLTLIATANQGSEATYESGFVIDKFPISRPNLTFSTLTVSNMSPEDSSIYLCSAEQGNGYTFGSGTRLTVV.

In DNA, the CDR3 is TGCGCCAGCAGCTTGGAACAGGGGTACTATGGCTACACCTTC. Translated, it gives CASSLEQGYYGYTF. The rearrangement links TRBV5-1 to TRBJ1-2; 7 nucleotides match TRBD1. CDR3 length equals 14 residues. V shed 0 bases, J shed 3 bases, and the junction held 2 bases outside the gene matches. Germline V gene lookup returns CDR1 SGHRS and CDR2 YFSETQ.

This clone was seen a single time. This chain uses TRBV6-6 with TRBJ1-1, with 8 nucleotides matching TRBD1. There are 14 residues in the CDR3. Germline-derived CDR1 and CDR2 are MNHNY and SVGAGI (reference sequence). After removal of 5 bases from V and 5 bases from J, the junction contained 7 bases not matched to a gene. The CDR3 coding sequence is TGTGCCAGCAGTACCCCGGACAGGGAAACTGAAGCTTTCTTT. It translates to CASSTPDRETEAFF.

This clone was seen a few times. This rearrangement joins TRBV6-4 to TRBJ1-5; 8 bases line up with TRBD1. J gave up 2 bases and V 6 bases, and 3 bases lay outside the gene matches. In germline, CDR1 is MRHNA, CDR2 SNTAGT. CDR3 length equals 14 residues. The CDR3 coding sequence is TGTGCCAGCAGGGGACAGGTGGGCAATCAGCCCCAGCATTTT. This gives the protein CASRGQVGNQPQHF.

This clone is medium-sized (0.01 to 0.1%) in the sample. The chain recombines TRBV11-1 with TRBJ2-1; 7 bases align to TRBD2. V dropped 2 bases and J dropped 8; count of bases not matched to a gene: 18. This CDR3 spans 18 amino acids. CDR1 and CDR2 (germline): SGHAT, FQDESV (reference sequence). The CDR3 loop reads CASSLTGGVGSWIDEQFF. DNA of the CDR3: TGTGCCAGCAGCTTAACGGGGGGAGTGGGCAGTTGGATCGATGAGCAGTTCTTC.

The V gene is TRBV25-1, the J gene TRBJ1-4, with 7 bases aligning to TRBD1. This CDR3 spans 15 amino acids. Losses at the gene ends were 4 bases for V and 7 bases for J; bases not matched to a gene: 9. CDR1 and CDR2 from the germline V gene are MGHDK and SYGVNS. The CDR3 DNA follows: TGTGCCAGCAGTGGGACAGGCCCAGGCTTTGAAAAACTGTTTTTT. Translating it yields CASSGTGPGFEKLFF.

The V gene is TRBV4-3, the J gene TRBJ1-2; 7 positions match TRBD1. Germline CDR1 and CDR2: LGHNA and YSLEER. The CDR3 runs to 14 residues. The V gene end was trimmed by 3 bases and the J gene end by 7 bases; junction bases not matched to a gene: 8. CDR3 nucleotide sequence: TGCGCCAGCAGCCAGGACAGGACCCCTGGTGGCTACACCTTC. This encodes CASSQDRTPGGYTF.

Of note for this clone: The same CDR3 is also encoded by other DNA sequences in this sample. This chain connects TRBV9 to TRBJ2-3, with 8 bases that match TRBD2. This CDR3 has 15 residues. Germline trimming cut 2 bases from V and 4 bases from J; bases unmatched to any gene: 6. Germline V gene data show CDR1 as SGDLS and CDR2 as YYNGEE. The CDR3 nucleotides are TGTGCCAGCAGCGTCGCCGGGACTAGGGCAGATACGCAGTATTTT. Amino acids: CASSVAGTRADTQYF.

This chain joins TRBV6-1 and TRBJ2-7; D may be TRBD1 (6 bases). Germline V CDR1 and CDR2: MNHNS, SASEGT. The CDR3 totals 13 residues. The germline V and J ends were trimmed by 6 bases and 3 bases, with 12 bases remaining between them. CDR3 in amino acids: CASSHTGSYEQYF. In DNA form, the CDR3 reads TGTGCCAGCAGCCATACAGGGAGCTACGAGCAGTACTTC.

This chain links TRBV19 with TRBJ2-5; D gene unclear. The J call may be faulty, since TRBJ2-7 better matches the DNA end. The V gene's germline CDR1 is LNHDA and CDR2 SQIVND (reference sequence). The CDR3 consists of 13 residues. The CDR3 DNA sequence: TGTGCCAGTAGTGCAGGCGTAACCTACGAGCAGTACTTC. It specifies CASSAGVTYEQYF.

This chain links TRBV30 with TRBJ1-1; the D gene is possibly TRBD1 (5 bases). CDR3 length: 14 residues. V was trimmed by 0 bases and J by 1 base, leaving 9 bases between them. Germline lookup yields CDR1 GTSNPN and CDR2 SVGIG (reference sequence). The CDR3 DNA sequence: TGTGCCTGGAGTGTTCTGGACAAGAACACTGAAGCTTTCTTT. Translation gives CAWSVLDKNTEAFF.

The chain couples TRBV7-2 to TRBJ1-3; no clear D gene. V was clipped by 5 bases and J by 0 bases, with 17 bases between them. Germline V gene sequence: CDR1 SGHTA, CDR2 FQGNSA. The CDR3 is made up of 17 amino acids. The CDR3 DNA sequence: TGTGCCAGCAGCCCTTACCTTTCAGGTAGCTCTGGAAACACCATATATTTT. This encodes CASSPYLSGSSGNTIYF.

The chain carries TRBV5-1 and TRBJ2-3, with D perhaps matching TRBD2 (7 bases). This CDR3 contains 15 residues. V shed 0 bases and J shed 4 bases, with 12 bases lying between them. Germline loops: CDR1 SGHRS, CDR2 YFSETQ. The CDR3 loop reads CASSLGSGGADTQYF. Written as DNA, the CDR3 is TGCGCCAGCAGCTTGGGATCGGGGGGCGCAGATACGCAGTATTTT.

The V gene is TRBV21-1, the J gene TRBJ1-5. TRBV21-1 is listed as a pseudogene. The CDR3 totals 12 residues. CDR3 region: CAGYRGHQPQHF. CDR3 in DNA: TGTGCCGGCTATCGAGGTCATCAGCCCCAGCATTTT.

The chain joins TRBV6-4 to TRBJ2-1, with 12 bases aligning to TRBD2. Germline trimming cut 7 bases from V and 9 bases from J; bases unmatched to any gene: 10. The CDR3 is 15 amino acids. Per germline, CDR1 MRHNA and CDR2 SNTAGT. The CDR3 loop is CASTRLAGASGEQFF. The CDR3 DNA reads as TGTGCCAGCACACGACTAGCGGGAGCTTCCGGTGAGCAGTTCTTC.

This clone occurred a few times. The rearrangement joins TRBV4-3 to TRBJ2-1; unclear D gene. Germline V lookup: CDR1 LGHNA, CDR2 YSLEER. The V end was cut by 2 bases, the J end by 0 bases, with 11 bases between. The CDR3 totals 16 residues. Here the CDR3 reads CASSQTRYGSYNEQFF. The CDR3 coding sequence is TGCGCCAGCAGCCAAACTCGCTACGGCTCCTACAATGAGCAGTTCTTC.

The chain has TRBV12-5 and TRBJ1-1; the match to TRBD1 covers 7 bases. From germline, CDR1 is LGHNT and CDR2 FRNRAP. This CDR3 is 15 amino acids long. Trimming took 4 bases from V and 4 from J; bases not matched to a gene: 9. The CDR3 DNA reads TGTGCTAGTGGTTCTCCGGGACAGCGGGCCACTGAAGCTTTCTTT. Its translation: CASGSPGQRATEAFF.

This clone was detected only once. The V gene is TRBV6-5, the J gene TRBJ2-2; D is perhaps TRBD2 (6 bases). From germline, CDR1 is MNHEY and CDR2 SVGAGI. V gave up 2 bases and J gave up 4 bases, with 11 bases separating them. This CDR3 spans 15 amino acids. CDR3 amino acids: CASSYRTISTGELFF. CDR3 DNA sequence: TGTGCCAGCAGTTACAGGACTATCTCCACCGGGGAGCTGTTTTTT.

In its sample, this clone was seen a few times. CDR3 in amino acids: CATSLSRGLAGWETQYF. The CDR3 DNA is TGTGCCACCAGCCTTTCCCGGGGGCTAGCGGGGTGGGAGACGCAGTATTTT. V usage is TRBV15 and J usage is TRBJ2-3; 9 nucleotides agree with TRBD2. The CDR3 has 17 residues. Trimming at V came to 5 bases and at J to 9 bases, leaving 18 bases not matched to a gene. In germline, CDR1 is LNHNV, CDR2 YYDKDF (reference sequence).

This clone appeared a few times. The chain links TRBV28 to TRBJ2-7, with TRBD1 matching over 9 bases. The CDR3 sequence is 12 residues long. With V trimmed by 2 bases and J by 10 bases, 3 bases remained unmatched. Germline CDR1 reads MDHEN; CDR2 reads SYDVKM. The CDR3 loop reads CASSLPDRGQYF. Written as DNA, the CDR3 is TGTGCCAGCAGTTTACCGGACAGGGGCCAGTACTTC.

The chain is built from TRBV25-1 and TRBJ2-3; D gene uncertain. The V end lost 3 bases, the J end lost 7 bases, and 2 bases lay between the germline ends. Germline assignment: CDR1 MGHDK and CDR2 SYGVNS. The CDR3 runs to 10 residues. The CDR3 is CASSDNTQYF. The CDR3 DNA sequence: TGTGCCAGCAGTGACAATACGCAGTATTTT.

The genes are TRBV30 and TRBJ1-5; 7 bases fit TRBD1. The length of the CDR3 is 14 residues. Trimming at V came to 5 bases and at J to 4 bases, leaving 8 bases not matched to a gene. Germline CDR1 is GTSNPN and CDR2 is SVGIG (reference sequence). CDR3 sequence: CAWARGQGNQPQHF. In DNA, the CDR3 is TGTGCCTGGGCGAGGGGGCAGGGGAATCAGCCCCAGCATTTT.

The chain couples TRBV6-5 to TRBJ2-7; no reliable D call. This CDR3 contains 15 residues. Germline lookup yields CDR1 MNHEY and CDR2 SVGAGI. Trimming cost V 0 bases and J 5 bases, with 14 bases left between them. CDR3 in DNA: TGTGCCAGCAGTTACTCGAAGTGGCCATTCGACGAGCAGTACTTC. It is translated as CASSYSKWPFDEQYF.

The genes are TRBV21-1 and TRBJ2-7; TRBD1 is the table's D call, not checked against the DNA. TRBV21-1 has pseudogene status. The CDR3 spans 15 residues. The CDR3 region is CASSSRGTGTREQYF. In nucleotides, the CDR3 is TGTGCCAGCAGCAGCCGCGGGACAGGGACTCGCGAGCAGTACTTC.

On this clone itself: One end of the junction varies from germline; a read error may be responsible. The chain joins TRBV28 to TRBJ1-2, with D tentatively TRBD1 (6 bases). This CDR3 spans 16 amino acids. Germline CDR1 is MDHEN and CDR2 is SYDVKM. The DNA for the CDR3 is TGTACCAGCACCACTATTCGCAGGGGCCCACTCTATGGCTACACCTTC. Translated: CTSTTIRRGPLYGYTF.

This clone was observed a single time. V is TRBV30 and J is TRBJ1-1; possibly TRBD1 for D (6 bases). The CDR3 consists of 13 residues. Germline values: CDR1 GTSNPN, CDR2 SVGIG (reference sequence). Trimming removed 4 bases at V and 1 base at J, with 10 bases between. The CDR3 DNA reads as TGTGCCTGGATGAGACAGGCGAACACTGAAGCTTTCTTT. It yields the protein CAWMRQANTEAFF.

There are a few counts of this clone. The chain couples TRBV5-4 to TRBJ1-2; no clear D gene. V lost 4 bases to trimming and J lost 6 bases, with 16 bases between them. CDR3 length equals 14 residues. Per the germline V gene, CDR1 is SGHNT and CDR2 is YYREEE (reference sequence). CDR3 amino acids: CASSPTRQIDGYTF. The CDR3 DNA is TGTGCCAGCAGCCCGACCAGACAAATTGATGGCTACACCTTC.

This clone was detected a few times. The genes are TRBV15 and TRBJ1-4, with D tentatively TRBD1 (5 bases). The V end was cut by 0 bases, the J end by 8 bases, with 10 bases between. Germline V gives CDR1 LNHNV, CDR2 YYDKDF (reference sequence). The CDR3 consists of 14 residues. CDR3 sequence: CATSRETGREKLFF. The CDR3, as DNA: TGTGCCACCAGCAGAGAAACAGGCCGGGAAAAACTGTTTTTT.

The chain combines TRBV6-5 with TRBJ2-7; tentative D call: TRBD2 (5 bases). From germline, CDR1 is MNHEY and CDR2 SVGAGI. The CDR3 covers 9 residues. V lost 8 bases and J lost 6, with 5 bases in between. CDR3 in amino acids: CASEGEQYF. The CDR3, as DNA: TGTGCCAGCGAGGGCGAGCAGTACTTC.